Each of the 5 T cell receptor beta chains below was sequenced from the same sample in a study of response to subunit inactivated influenza vaccine. TCRdb itself ran the RT-PCR reads through MiXCR, one entry per CDR3 protein. The sample lists 700,000 to 900,000 distinct CDR3 sequences; 21% were seen once. The sequencing here drew on PBMCs from blood, taken around 5 days after vaccination. Every receptor here comes from a man aged 50 to 60 who received an inactivated influenza vaccine.

A few counts support this clonotype. The chain combines TRBV6-7 with TRBJ2-3; TRBD1 might be the D (5 bases). Being an ORF, TRBV6-7 has a function that is uncertain. This CDR3 is built from 16 residues. V gave up 4 bases and J gave up 5 bases, with 19 bases separating them. This CDR3 reads CASSFGPPRQLDTQYF. CDR3 in DNA: TGTGCCAGCAGTTTTGGCCCGCCCCGACAGTTAGATACGCAGTATTTT.

This chain links TRBV14 with TRBJ2-1; 11 bases map to TRBD1. J lost 9 bases, V lost 5 bases, and 9 bases had no gene match. CDR3 length equals 15 residues. Germline assignment: CDR1 SGHDN and CDR2 FVKESK. In DNA form, the CDR3 reads TGTGCCAGCAGCGCCCCGGGACAGGGGGAGATTGAGCAGTTCTTC. Encoded protein: CASSAPGQGEIEQFF.

This clonotype came up a few times. Here the CDR3 reads CSVAWVGSKNIQYF. CDR3 coding DNA: TGCAGCGTCGCTTGGGTAGGGTCCAAAAACATTCAGTACTTC. The chain couples TRBV29-1 to TRBJ2-4; the D is unclear. Germline loops: CDR1 SQVTM, CDR2 ANQGSEA. The V end was cut by 6 bases, the J end by 2 bases, with 14 bases between. The CDR3 runs 14 residues.

This sequence joins TRBV29-1 and TRBJ2-5; D is perhaps TRBD1 (6 bases). From germline, CDR1 is SQVTM and CDR2 ANQGSEA. The CDR3 spans 11 residues. Trimming pared 6 bases from V and 8 bases from J, leaving 13 bases between. The CDR3 region is CSVFTGQTQYF. The DNA for the CDR3 is TGCAGCGTCTTTACAGGGCAAACCCAGTACTTC.

This clonotype turned up a few times. The rearrangement uses TRBV7-9 and TRBJ2-3, with D perhaps matching TRBD2 (6 bases). The CDR3 is 17 residues long. Germline V lookup: CDR1 SEHNR, CDR2 FQNEAQ (reference sequence). With 6 bases removed from V and 6 bases from J, the gap between germline ends came to 25 bases. DNA of the CDR3: TGTGCCAGCAGTCTAGGGGTCGGGGGATATGCGTTTGATACGCAGTATTTT. It yields the protein CASSLGVGGYAFDTQYF.